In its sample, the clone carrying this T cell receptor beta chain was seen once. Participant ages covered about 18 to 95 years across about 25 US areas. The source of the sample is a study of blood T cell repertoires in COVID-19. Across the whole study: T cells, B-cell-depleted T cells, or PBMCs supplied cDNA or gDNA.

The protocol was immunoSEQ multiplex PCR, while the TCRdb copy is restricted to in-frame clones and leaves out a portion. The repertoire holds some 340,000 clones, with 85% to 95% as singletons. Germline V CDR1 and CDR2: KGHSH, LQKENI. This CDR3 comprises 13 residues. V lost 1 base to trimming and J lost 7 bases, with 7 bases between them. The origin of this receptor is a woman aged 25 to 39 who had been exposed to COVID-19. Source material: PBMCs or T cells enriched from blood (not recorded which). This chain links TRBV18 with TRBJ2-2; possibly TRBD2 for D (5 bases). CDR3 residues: CASSPRSGGELFF. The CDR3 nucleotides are TGTGCCAGCTCACCACGGAGCGGCGGGGAGCTGTTTTTT. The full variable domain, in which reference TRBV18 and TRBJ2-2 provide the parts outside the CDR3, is NAGVMQNPRHLVRRRGQEARLRCSPMKGHSHVYWYRQLPEEGLKFMVYLQKENIIDESGMPKERFSAEFPKEGPSILRIQQVVRGDSAAYFCASSPRSGGELFFGEGSRLTVL.